This TCR beta chain stems from a study of blood T cell repertoires in COVID-19. The CDR3 length is 16 residues. V was clipped by 8 bases and J by 3 bases; unmatched bases: 10. Looked up from germline, CDR1 is LNHNV and CDR2 is YYDKDF (reference sequence). The assay was immunoSEQ multiplex PCR, and TCRdb's table has in-frame clones only and misses some. The sample has 80,000 to 100,000 clones; roughly 88% are singletons. The source is a middle-aged man with COVID-19, enrolled during active disease. The rearrangement links TRBV15 to TRBJ1-4; 9 bases are shared with TRBD1. Sequenced sample: peripheral blood. CDR3 sequence (DNA): TGTGCCACCGGACAGGGGAATCGCGGGGCTAATGAAAAACTGTTTTTT. It encodes CATGQGNRGANEKLFF.